This T cell receptor beta chain came from a study of long-term antiretroviral therapy in people with HIV. immunoSEQ v3.0 was run at survey level. TCRdb's table, derived via immunoSEQ multiplex PCR, lists solely in-frame clones and lacks some. Altogether 25,000 to 35,000 clones are present, roughly 79% being singletons, with the ten largest covering roughly 8%. Germline V lookup: CDR1 SEHNR, CDR2 FQNEAQ (reference sequence). CDR3 size: 16 residues. The junction had 6 bases not matched to a gene; V was cut back by 5 bases and J by 0 bases. Findings and limits, study-wide: Repertoire composition at all time points was dominated by clones that had expanded before ART. Documentation of ART adherence, viral resistance or therapy changes was absent.

As for this clone: Antigen: not known.

This clonotype originated in a woman aged 45 to 65 with HIV. Sequences were derived from unsorted PBMCs, sampled 3.1 years after starting antiretroviral therapy. The V and J genes are TRBV7-9 and TRBJ2-3; 9 bases are a match to TRBD1. The CDR3 protein is CASSQRTGESTDTQYF. The CDR3 DNA reads as TGTGCCAGCAGCCAACGGACAGGGGAGAGCACAGATACGCAGTATTTT.